The next 5 T cell receptor beta chains were all read from a single sample in a study of blood T cell repertoires in COVID-19. Sequencing used immunoSEQ multiplex PCR; TCRdb keeps in-frame clones, though not all of them. In the table there are tens of thousands of clones, approximately 80% of which are singletons. The source material was peripheral blood. These receptors came from a human donor in a cohort sampled during active COVID-19.

The V call is TRBV5-6, the J call TRBJ1-4, with 9 positions matching TRBD1. CDR3 length: 16 residues. After removal of 1 base from V and 3 bases from J, the junction contained 4 bases not matched to a gene. Germline CDR1 reads SGHDT; CDR2 reads YYEEEE. CDR3 nucleotides: TGTGCCAGCAGCTTGAGGGACAGGGTTCCTAATGAAAAACTGTTTTTT. Amino acids: CASSLRDRVPNEKLFF. The full variable domain, its missing parts supplied by reference TRBV5-6 and TRBJ1-4, is DAGVTQSPTHLIKTRGQQVTLRCSPKSGHDTVSWYQQALGQGPQFIFQYYEEEERQRGNFPDRFSGHQFPNYSSELNVNALLLGDSALYLCASSLRDRVPNEKLFFGSGTQLSVL.

The sample holds one count of this clone. The chain links TRBV20-1 to TRBJ1-2, with TRBD1 matching over 7 bases. J was trimmed by 6 bases and V by 3 bases; bases with no gene match: 10. CDR1 is DFQATT, CDR2 SNEGSKA, per germline (reference sequence). This CDR3 comprises 14 residues. The CDR3 bases are TGCAGTGCTAGTTGGCAACAGGGGTTGAATGGCTACACCTTC. Protein: CSASWQQGLNGYTF.

The chain combines TRBV5-1 with TRBJ2-7; 7 bases fit TRBD2. The CDR3 spans 15 residues. Trimming cost V 4 bases and J 3 bases; bases outside gene matches: 10. Germline V gene data show CDR1 as SGHRS and CDR2 as YFSETQ. The CDR3 DNA sequence: TGCGCCAGCAGCAGGACGCCCGGGAGGTTCTACGAGCAGTACTTC. Amino acids: CASSRTPGRFYEQYF.

The chain links TRBV2 to TRBJ1-6; D gene uncertain. The CDR3 is made up of 17 amino acids. Germline-derived CDR1 and CDR2 are SNHLY and FYNNEI. With 6 bases removed from V and 0 bases from J, the gap between germline ends came to 15 bases. CDR3 residues: CASSDEMGSSYNSPLHF. DNA of the CDR3: TGTGCCAGCAGCGATGAGATGGGGAGCTCCTATAATTCACCCCTCCACTTT.

This clone has only one observation. CDR3 protein: CASSLRDSQETQYF. In nucleotides, the CDR3 is TGTGCCAGTAGCCTCCGGGACTCCCAAGAGACCCAGTACTTC. V usage is TRBV19 and J usage is TRBJ2-5; D might be TRBD2 (6 bases). The germline gives CDR1 LNHDA, CDR2 SQIVND (reference sequence). V was shortened by 6 bases and J by 1 base, with 12 bases between the two germline ends. The CDR3 covers 14 residues.